These 17 T cell receptor beta chains share one sample of origin, sequenced in a study of regulatory T cells in long-lasting Graves disease. Stated time point: newly diagnosed GD, antithyroid drugs for less than 3 months. The TCR library was made from RNA that had been extracted from PBMCs in TRIzol. Libraries of TCR beta came from iRepertoire HTBI primers plus Arm-PCR of CDR3 regions. One entry per CDR3 protein, called by TCRdb with MiXCR from the multiplex PCR reads. Here the sample spans roughly 320,000 distinct CDR3 sequences, around 15% being singletons. These sequences were also reported in another study, on T cells in Graves' hyperthyroidism and ophthalmopathy.

Sequencing used peripheral blood mononuclear cells (PBMCs), obtained at new diagnosis, from a patient treated with antithyroid drugs. The source of these receptors is a man aged 40-55 years with Graves disease.

The chain is built from TRBV19 and TRBJ1-5; TRBD1 matches 9 bases. The CDR3 covers 17 residues. Looked up from germline, CDR1 is LNHDA and CDR2 is SQIVND (reference sequence). Losses at the gene ends were 6 bases for V and 1 base for J; bases not matched to a gene: 10. This CDR3 reads CASRTGTGSRSNQPQHF. CDR3 bases: TGTGCCAGTAGAACCGGGACAGGGAGCCGCAGCAATCAGCCCCAGCATTTT. The variable domain in full, completed from reference TRBV19 and TRBJ1-5, reads DGGITQSPKYLFRKEGQNVTLSCEQNLNHDAMYWYRQDPGQGLRLIYYSQIVNDFQKGDIAEGYSVSREKKESFPLTVTSAQKNPTAFYLCASRTGTGSRSNQPQHFGDGTRLSIL.

This clonotype was seen a handful of times. Since a far larger clone is one base different, this is likely a read error. J is TRBJ2-1 and V is TRBV11-2, with no clear D. V was cut by 3 bases and J by 8 bases, with 11 bases left in between. Germline loops: CDR1 SGHAT, CDR2 FQNNGV. The CDR3 has 13 residues. In nucleotides, the CDR3 is TGTGCCAGCAGCTTGGGCCCTTTCGATGAGCAGTTCTTC. This encodes CASSLGPFDEQFF.

Details on this clonotype: This may stem from a read error, because a much larger clone lies one nucleotide away. The chain joins TRBV27 to TRBJ2-7; 8 bases line up with TRBD2. CDR1 MNHEY and CDR2 SMNVEV come from the germline V gene (reference sequence). The CDR3 loop spans 13 amino acids. Unmatched junction bases numbered 5, after V lost 5 bases and J lost 5 bases. The CDR3 DNA follows: TGTGCCAGCAGTCGGGGCGGGGGGAACGAGCAGTACTTC. Residues: CASSRGGGNEQYF.

This clonotype occurred many times. V usage is TRBV2 and J usage is TRBJ2-3; D possibly corresponds to TRBD1 (6 bases). The germline CDR1 and CDR2 sequences are SNHLY and FYNNEI. The CDR3 extends over 14 amino acids. Trimming left V 8 bases short and J 1 base short, with 13 bases between. The DNA of the CDR3 is TGTGCCAGCCAACAGGGCCCAGGCACAGATACGCAGTATTTT. This encodes CASQQGPGTDTQYF.

This clonotype was counted ten times or more. The V and J genes are TRBV28 and TRBJ1-4, with D maybe TRBD1 (5 bases). The CDR3 extends over 13 amino acids. Germline values: CDR1 MDHEN, CDR2 SYDVKM. V lost 3 bases to trimming and J lost 8 bases, with 10 bases between them. DNA for the CDR3: TGTGCCAGCAGTTTTGGAGGGGTCGAAAAACTGTTTTTT. Protein: CASSFGGVEKLFF. The full variable domain, in which reference TRBV28 and TRBJ1-4 provide the parts outside the CDR3, is DVKVTQSSRYLVKRTGEKVFLECVQDMDHENMFWYRQDPGLGLRLIYFSYDVKMKEKGDIPEGYSVSREKKERFSLILESASTNQTSMYLCASSFGGVEKLFFGSGTQLSVL.

This clonotype has a count of ten or more. The chain combines TRBV12-3 or TRBV12-4 with TRBJ2-2, with D unclear. CDR3 length: 13 amino acids. Trimming removed 2 bases at V and 2 bases at J, with 3 bases between. The CDR3 reads CASSLSNTGELFF. The CDR3 DNA follows: TGTGCCAGCAGTTTAAGTAACACCGGGGAGCTGTTTTTT.

As regards this clonotype: No conserved phenylalanine or tryptophan ends this CDR3, so it is likely a read error. The V and J genes are TRBV2 and TRBJ1-6, with a tentative D call TRBD1 (6 bases). Germline CDR1 reads SNHLY; CDR2 reads FYNNEI. The CDR3 loop spans 13 amino acids. The V end lost 11 bases, the J end lost 8 bases, and 16 bases lay between the germline ends. The CDR3 nucleotides read TGTGCCGGCCAGGAAGCAGGGGATTCACCCCTCCACCTT. This codes for CAGQEAGDSPLHL.

This clonotype has a handful of counts. The chain employs TRBV28 and TRBJ2-7; TRBD1 agrees at 7 bases. The J segment lost 4 bases and the V segment lost 6 bases, leaving 15 bases of the junction unmatched. The CDR3 has 16 amino acids. In germline, CDR1 is MDHEN, CDR2 SYDVKM. The CDR3 sequence: CASRTKGQRSFYEQYF. The CDR3 region has the DNA TGTGCCAGCAGGACGAAGGGACAGAGGTCTTTTTACGAGCAGTACTTC. Based on the CDR3 plus reference TRBV28 and TRBJ2-7, the full variable domain is DVKVTQSSRYLVKRTGEKVFLECVQDMDHENMFWYRQDPGLGLRLIYFSYDVKMKEKGDIPEGYSVSREKKERFSLILESASTNQTSMYLCASRTKGQRSFYEQYFGPGTRLTVT.

V usage is TRBV3-1 and J usage is TRBJ1-3; TRBD1 matches 7 bases. This CDR3 comprises 14 residues. From germline, CDR1 is LGHDT and CDR2 YNNKEL (reference sequence). J gave up 3 bases and V 5 bases, and 4 bases lay outside the gene matches. CDR3 protein: CASSSRQGGNTIYF. The DNA of the CDR3 is TGTGCCAGCAGCTCCAGACAGGGTGGAAACACCATATATTTT.

This clonotype was counted ten times or more. This chain uses TRBV5-1 with TRBJ2-1; D gene unclear. V was cut by 1 base and J by 10 bases, with 15 bases left in between. The CDR3 has 14 residues. Germline CDR1 and CDR2: SGHRS and YFSETQ. CDR3 DNA: TGCGCCAGCAGCTTGAGCCTAGTCAATTGGGAGCAGTTCTTC. The encoded protein is CASSLSLVNWEQFF.

This clonotype has ten or more counts. The chain couples TRBV2 to TRBJ2-3; 7 nucleotides align to TRBD1. J lost 0 bases, V lost 8 bases, and 5 bases had no gene match. This CDR3 has 14 amino acids. The germline CDR1 and CDR2 sequences are SNHLY and FYNNEI. CDR3 protein: CASLGQVSTDTQYF. Here the CDR3 DNA reads TGTGCCAGCCTAGGACAGGTCAGCACAGATACGCAGTATTTT.

Many counts were recorded for this clonotype. The CDR3 DNA follows: TGTGCCACCAGCAGAGATGGGAGATTCAATACGCAGTATTTT. It yields the protein CATSRDGRFNTQYF. This chain connects TRBV15 to TRBJ2-3; weak D call: TRBD2 (5 bases). Germline V gene lookup returns CDR1 LNHNV and CDR2 YYDKDF (reference sequence). This CDR3 is built from 14 residues. Between the trimmed V and J ends, which lost 0 bases and 7 bases, there was a span of 11 bases.

As regards this clonotype: A much larger clone lies one base from this, so it may be a read error. The genes are TRBV6-1 and TRBJ2-1; TRBD2 might be the D (5 bases). This CDR3 comprises 10 residues. Germline CDR1 is MNHNS and CDR2 is SASEGT. The V gene lost 8 bases and the J gene lost 10 bases, with 9 bases spanning the gap. The CDR3 here is CASDYYEQFF. In DNA form, the CDR3 reads TGTGCCAGCGACTATTACGAGCAGTTCTTC.

This clonotype was detected only a few times. The rearrangement uses TRBV19 and TRBJ1-1; 9 bases align to TRBD1. Germline V gene sequence: CDR1 LNHDA, CDR2 SQIVND (reference sequence). The CDR3 length is 16 residues. Losses at the gene ends were 6 bases for V and 3 bases for J; bases not matched to a gene: 11. Here the CDR3 reads CASSRGDRVRDTEAFF. For the CDR3, the DNA is TGTGCCAGTAGCCGTGGGGACAGGGTGCGTGACACTGAAGCTTTCTTT.

The chain combines TRBV4-1 with TRBJ1-6; no clear D. The CDR3 covers 19 residues. The V end was cut by 1 base, the J end by 10 bases, with 26 bases between. The germline gives CDR1 MGHRA, CDR2 YSYEKL. The CDR3 spells CASSQVRGQGSLFSSPLHF. The DNA of the CDR3 is TGCGCCAGCAGCCAAGTTAGAGGGCAAGGTTCCCTTTTTAGCTCACCCCTCCACTTT.

This clonotype has ten or more counts. This chain uses TRBV7-2 with TRBJ1-1; D is unresolved. CDR1 SGHTA and CDR2 FQGNSA come from the germline V gene. Trimming cost V 4 bases and J 4 bases, with 10 bases left between them. CDR3 length: 13 amino acids. The CDR3 bases are TGTGCCAGCAGCTCAGAGGCACTCACTGAAGCTTTCTTT. Its protein product is CASSSEALTEAFF.

This CDR3 is CASSGQRGFYEQYF. In nucleotides, the CDR3 is TGTGCCAGCAGTGGCCAGCGGGGGTTCTACGAGCAGTACTTC. This sequence joins TRBV25-1 and TRBJ2-7; 8 bases line up with TRBD2. CDR3 length equals 14 residues. V shed 4 bases, J shed 3 bases, and the junction held 5 bases outside the gene matches. Germline CDR1 is MGHDK and CDR2 is SYGVNS.